Below are 13 T cell receptor beta chains sequenced from a single sample in a study of OX40 agonist ivuxolimab in advanced cancers. Produced via immunoSEQ multiplex PCR; TCRdb's table is partial and in-frame only. There are fewer than 100,000 clones in the sample; around 90% occur only once, and roughly 0.32% lies in the top ten. Here the sequenced sample was CD4+ or CD8+ T cells sorted from blood, taken in a trial of the OX40 agonist ivuxolimab. The receptor set was obtained from an adult with an advanced solid tumor such as melanoma, head and neck, liver or kidney cancer.

The chain has TRBV5-5 and TRBJ2-5; 9 nucleotides agree with TRBD2. The CDR3 has 15 amino acids. CDR1 is SGHKS and CDR2 is YYEKEE in the germline V gene (reference sequence). Trimming cost V 7 bases and J 2 bases; bases outside gene matches: 9. CDR3 nucleotides: TGTGCCAGCGGCCCACTAGCGGGCCGACAAGAGACCCAGTACTTC. Translated: CASGPLAGRQETQYF.

The genes are TRBV5-4 and TRBJ1-2; TRBD1 aligns across 9 bases. Germline V CDR1 and CDR2: SGHNT, YYREEE (reference sequence). With V trimmed by 4 bases and J by 2 bases, 9 bases remained unmatched. The CDR3 has 16 residues. The CDR3 DNA sequence: TGTGCCAGCAGCCAAGATATAGGGACAGGGAACTATGGCTACACCTTC. Its translation is CASSQDIGTGNYGYTF.

The chain couples TRBV5-8 to TRBJ2-1; the match to TRBD2 covers 9 bases. Trimming took 5 bases from V and 0 from J; bases not matched to a gene: 9. The CDR3 totals 17 residues. CDR1 is SGHTS, CDR2 YDEGEE, per germline. In DNA form, the CDR3 reads TGTGCCAGCAGTTTAATTGGTAGCGGGAGCTCCTACAATGAGCAGTTCTTC. It translates to CASSLIGSGSSYNEQFF.

This chain links TRBV11-3 with TRBJ2-3; D unclear. The CDR3 covers 13 residues. Deletions cut 1 base from V and 2 bases from J, with 4 bases between. Germline CDR1 and CDR2: SGHNT and YENEEA. The CDR3 DNA is TGTGCCAGCAGCTTAGGGCCCACAGATACGCAGTATTTT. Its protein is CASSLGPTDTQYF.

The chain combines TRBV2 with TRBJ1-4; D is ambiguous. CDR1 and CDR2 from the germline V gene are SNHLY and FYNNEI. Between the trimmed V and J ends, which lost 8 bases and 4 bases, there was a span of 5 bases. CDR3 size: 11 residues. The CDR3 region is CASLYNEKLFF. The CDR3 DNA reads TGTGCCAGCCTATATAATGAAAAACTGTTTTTT.

The table lists this clone with a few counts. The DNA for the CDR3 is TGTGCCAGCAGCCCGACAGGGAACTATGGCTACACCTTC. It is translated as CASSPTGNYGYTF. The genes are TRBV7-3 and TRBJ1-2, with TRBD1 matching over 7 bases. The ends lost 5 bases at V and 2 bases at J; junction bases unmatched: 2. The V gene's germline CDR1 is SGHTA and CDR2 FQGTGA. The CDR3 covers 13 residues.

This chain links TRBV18 with TRBJ1-5; 7 bases fit TRBD1. CDR3 size: 17 residues. Germline V lookup: CDR1 KGHSH, CDR2 LQKENI. V was clipped by 2 bases and J by 0 bases; unmatched bases: 7. CDR3 in amino acids: CASSPTQGGPSNQPQHF. DNA of the CDR3: TGTGCCAGCTCACCAACCCAAGGGGGCCCTAGCAATCAGCCCCAGCATTTT.

The chain has TRBV6-6 and TRBJ1-1; unclear D gene. CDR1 and CDR2 from the germline V gene are MNHNY and SVGAGI (reference sequence). This CDR3 region has 13 residues. V lost 0 bases and J 1 base, leaving 3 bases between the germline ends. CDR3 in amino acids: CASSYSKNTEAFF. CDR3 sequence (DNA): TGTGCCAGCAGTTACTCGAAGAACACTGAAGCTTTCTTT.

The chain joins TRBV6-1 to TRBJ1-5, with D unresolved. There are 13 residues in the CDR3. Trimming left V 8 bases short and J 4 bases short, with 12 bases between. The germline CDR1 and CDR2 sequences are MNHNS and SASEGT. CDR3 nucleotide sequence: TGTGCCAGCTCCAGGTTAAATAATCAGCCCCAGCATTTT. It encodes CASSRLNNQPQHF.

This rearrangement joins TRBV5-1 to TRBJ1-4; no clear D. Per the germline V gene, CDR1 is SGHRS and CDR2 is YFSETQ. The CDR3 length is 13 residues. Trimming took 6 bases from V and 8 from J, leaving 14 bases between them. CDR3: CASTRAPGEKLFF. The CDR3 coding sequence is TGCGCCAGCACGCGTGCTCCAGGCGAAAAACTGTTTTTT.

V and J are TRBV4-1 and TRBJ2-5, with 14 bases fitting TRBD2. The V gene end was trimmed by 4 bases and the J gene end by 2 bases; junction bases not matched to a gene: 3. Germline V gene data show CDR1 as MGHRA and CDR2 as YSYEKL. The CDR3 has 16 amino acids. The CDR3 sequence: CASSLGTSGSQETQYF. CDR3 in DNA: TGCGCCAGCAGCCTAGGGACTAGCGGGAGTCAAGAGACCCAGTACTTC.

Only one count was recorded for this clone. The CDR3 loop reads CASSYSSSSYEQYF. CDR3 sequence (DNA): TGTGCCAGCAGTTACTCGTCGAGCTCCTACGAGCAGTACTTC. The V call is TRBV6-6, the J call TRBJ2-7; D is uncertain. Trimming stripped 0 bases from V and 0 bases from J, with 6 bases between. The CDR3 is 14 residues long. From germline, CDR1 is MNHNY and CDR2 SVGAGI (reference sequence).

V usage is TRBV6-6 and J usage is TRBJ2-6; TRBD1 matches at 12 bases. Trimming at V came to 6 bases and at J to 3 bases, leaving 3 bases not matched to a gene. CDR1 and CDR2 (germline): MNHNY, SVGAGI (reference sequence). The CDR3 runs 16 residues. CDR3 sequence reads: CASRGQGAGGANVLTF. In DNA, the CDR3 is TGTGCCAGCAGGGGACAGGGGGCGGGTGGGGCCAACGTCCTGACTTTC.